This entry features one TCR beta chain sequence. These data come from a study of blood T cell repertoires in COVID-19. Study context: Spain, Italy and the United States supplied samples that represented acute and convalescent COVID-19. PBMCs, B-cell-depleted T cells, or T cells were the source of the cDNA or gDNA that made up the material.

Germline CDR1 and CDR2: SQVTM and ANQGSEA. This CDR3 has 16 amino acids. V was pared by 0 bases and J by 3 bases, with 15 bases between. Source study methods: Counts of nucleated cells, estimated from reference gene primer amplification, were obtained. Assay used: immunoSEQ multiplex PCR; TCRdb lists only in-frame clones, some missing. V and J calls and clone size are those listed in that table; D and trimming were worked out from the DNA. The sample has hundreds of thousands of clones, approximately 86% seen once; the top ten hold around 1.5%. J is TRBJ2-1 and V is TRBV29-1, with a weak D call TRBD2 (7 bases). The sequencing sample was made of peripheral blood. This clonotype was obtained from a woman aged 55-70 years who had recovered from COVID-19. The CDR3 region is CSVEDLAGAFYNEQFF. The CDR3 DNA is TGCAGCGTTGAAGATCTGGCGGGGGCCTTCTACAATGAGCAGTTCTTC.